This is a list of T cell receptor beta chains from one sample in a study of human T cells and chemical hapten exposure. TCRdb used MiXCR to reprocess the RACE reads, holding one entry per CDR3 protein. The table records 34,000 or so distinct CDR3 sequences, 10% of them present only once. The sequences come from whole blood, collected in connection with sensitization to the hapten diphenylcyclopropenone (DPC). The receptors stem from a middle-aged man with alopecia areata. Some clones in this sample may be carry-over from other donors' samples. Both conserved end residues are part of each CDR3. Fields, in order: clone size, D gene, V gene, CDR3 length, J gene, CDR3 protein, CDR3 DNA. The D gene is left open where the match is weak. Clone sizes are given selectively: once, few, many, or a class where the clone is expanded.

few	.	TRBV5-1	12	TRBJ2-1	CASSRGQSEQFF	TGCGCCAGCAGCCGAGGACAGTCTGAGCAGTTCTTC
many	TRBD2	TRBV6-5	15	TRBJ2-5	CASSYGPSGQETQYF	TGTGCCAGCAGTTATGGGCCTAGCGGCCAAGAGACCCAGTACTTC
many	.	TRBV4-2	15	TRBJ2-3	CASSQRYLSTDTQYF	TGTGCCAGCAGCCAGAGGTACTTGAGCACAGATACGCAGTATTTT
many	TRBD2	TRBV5-6	20	TRBJ2-7	CASSHPHSGTSGARRYEQYF	TGTGCCAGCAGCCACCCCCATTCCGGGACTAGCGGGGCGAGAAGGTACGAGCAGTACTTC
many	.	TRBV28	15	TRBJ2-3	CASSSRGTARDTQYF	TGTGCCAGCAGTTCCCGGGGGACGGCCAGGGATACGCAGTATTTT
few	.	TRBV7-2	15	TRBJ2-7	CASSPAQVPPYEQYF	TGTGCCAGCAGCCCCGCACAGGTGCCCCCCTACGAGCAGTACTTC
.	TRBD1	TRBV3-1	15	TRBJ2-3	CASSQGTGMTDTQYF	TGTGCCAGCAGCCAAGGGACAGGGATGACAGATACGCAGTATTTT
many	.	TRBV20-1	9	TRBJ2-5	CSGRETQYF	TGCAGTGGGAGAGAGACCCAGTACTTC
many	.	TRBV19	15	TRBJ1-5	CASSLQAVDNQPQHF	TGTGCCAGTAGTCTCCAGGCGGTCGACAATCAGCCCCAGCATTTT
many	TRBD2	TRBV11-2	15	TRBJ2-5	CASSLTSGSGETQYF	TGTGCCAGCAGCTTGACTAGCGGGAGTGGGGAGACCCAGTACTTC
few	.	TRBV11-3	15	TRBJ2-1	CASSLEARPVDEQFF	TGTGCCAGCAGCTTAGAGGCCAGGCCCGTGGATGAGCAGTTCTTC
few	TRBD2	TRBV12-3/TRBV12-4	15	TRBJ2-3	CASSPQLAGGDTQYF	TGTGCCAGCAGCCCCCAACTAGCGGGAGGGGATACGCAGTATTTT
.	.	TRBV9	15	TRBJ2-7	CASSVAGLPPYEQYF	TGTGCCAGCAGCGTAGCCGGCCTACCCCCCTACGAGCAGTACTTC
.	TRBD1	TRBV5-1	17	TRBJ1-1	CASSLEEAGGGGTEAFF	TGCGCCAGCAGCTTGGAAGAGGCAGGGGGCGGTGGAACTGAAGCTTTCTTT
few	TRBD1	TRBV28	16	TRBJ2-2	CASYAGTGPLAGELFF	TGTGCCAGCTATGCCGGGACAGGGCCCCTTGCCGGGGAGCTGTTTTTT
many	.	TRBV19	13	TRBJ2-7	CASTGTSAYEQYF	TGTGCCAGTACCGGGACATCCGCCTACGAGCAGTACTTC
.	TRBD1	TRBV19	16	TRBJ1-5	CASSILQGKGNQPQHF	TGTGCCAGTAGTATTTTACAGGGGAAGGGCAATCAGCCCCAGCATTTT
few	.	TRBV12-3/TRBV12-4	15	TRBJ1-6	CASSLEGAGNSPLHF	TGTGCCAGCAGTTTAGAAGGGGCTGGTAATTCACCCCTCCACTTT
many	.	TRBV11-2	14	TRBJ2-3	CASSLGSSADTQYF	TGTGCCAGCAGCTTAGGGTCCTCCGCGGATACGCAGTATTTT
many	TRBD2	TRBV27	14	TRBJ2-7	CASSYQREGDEQYF	TGTGCCAGCAGTTACCAGCGGGAGGGGGACGAGCAGTACTTC
many	.	TRBV18	15	TRBJ2-4	CASSPSDQTGNIQYF	TGTGCCAGCTCACCATCGGACCAAACGGGAAACATTCAGTACTTC
many	TRBD2	TRBV7-2	15	TRBJ2-3	CASSRTSGSTDTQYF	TGTGCCAGCAGCCGAACTAGCGGGAGTACAGATACGCAGTATTTT
many	.	TRBV7-8	14	TRBJ1-5	CASSRGTSNQPQHF	TGTGCCAGCAGCAGGGGAACTAGCAATCAGCCCCAGCATTTT
many	TRBD2	TRBV30	15	TRBJ2-1	CAWSSGLAGVGEQFF	TGTGCCTGGAGCTCGGGACTAGCGGGAGTGGGGGAGCAGTTCTTC
few	.	TRBV20-1	13	TRBJ2-4	CSARGGDKNIQYF	TGCAGTGCTAGAGGGGGAGATAAAAACATTCAGTACTTC
few	TRBD2	TRBV5-1	16	TRBJ2-1	CASSENPGRPYNEQFF	TGCGCCAGCAGCGAAAATCCCGGGAGGCCCTACAATGAGCAGTTCTTC
few	.	TRBV6-1	14	TRBJ2-1	CASSSGTNYNEQFF	TGTGCCAGCTCCTCCGGGACCAATTACAATGAGCAGTTCTTC
many	.	TRBV18	16	TRBJ1-1	CASSPTGGQMNTEAFF	TGTGCCAGCTCACCCACTGGGGGGCAGATGAACACTGAAGCTTTCTTT
.	TRBD1	TRBV28	14	TRBJ2-5	CASSRQGARTDQYF	TGTGCCAGCAGTCGACAGGGGGCGAGGACCGACCAGTACTTC
.	TRBD2	TRBV12-3/TRBV12-4	16	TRBJ2-7	CASSSPGTSGTYEQYF	TGTGCCAGCAGTTCCCCCGGGACTAGCGGGACCTACGAGCAGTACTTC
few	TRBD2	TRBV13	16	TRBJ2-7	CASSPPSGRESYEQYF	TGTGCCAGCAGCCCCCCTAGCGGGAGGGAGTCCTACGAGCAGTACTTC
few	.	TRBV6-2/TRBV6-3	17	TRBJ2-5	CASSPTDWKNYQETQYF	TGTGCCAGCAGTCCCACCGACTGGAAAAATTACCAAGAGACCCAGTACTTC
many	.	TRBV20-1	14	TRBJ1-1	CSASQPDLNTEAFF	TGCAGTGCTAGTCAGCCAGATTTGAACACTGAAGCTTTCTTT
many	.	TRBV7-9	13	TRBJ2-7	CASSPDGSYEQYF	TGTGCCAGCAGCCCAGACGGCTCCTACGAGCAGTACTTC
many	TRBD2	TRBV29-1	15	TRBJ2-7	CSVEDWGGTPYEQYF	TGCAGCGTTGAAGATTGGGGGGGAACCCCCTACGAGCAGTACTTC
few	.	TRBV2	12	TRBJ1-2	CASLGGLYGYTF	TGTGCCAGCCTCGGAGGTTTATATGGCTACACCTTC
many	.	TRBV7-3	14	TRBJ2-7	CASSLSRGLGEQYF	TGTGCCAGCAGCTTAAGTCGGGGTTTGGGCGAGCAGTACTTC
few	.	TRBV9	13	TRBJ2-7	CASSVAVGSEQYF	TGTGCCAGCAGCGTAGCTGTAGGCAGCGAGCAGTACTTC
many	.	TRBV20-1	13	TRBJ1-4	CSARDSLEEKLFF	TGCAGTGCTAGGGACAGCTTGGAGGAAAAACTGTTTTTT
many	.	TRBV4-2	15	TRBJ2-2	CASSQEGYQTGELFF	TGTGCCAGCAGCCAAGAAGGCTACCAGACCGGGGAGCTGTTTTTT
few	TRBD2	TRBV9	16	TRBJ2-2	CASSAQSGRGTGELFF	TGTGCCAGCAGCGCGCAAAGCGGGAGAGGCACCGGGGAGCTGTTTTTT
.	TRBD1	TRBV15	15	TRBJ2-7	CATSRDGAGGREQYF	TGTGCCACCAGCAGAGATGGGGCAGGGGGAAGGGAGCAGTACTTC
many	TRBD2	TRBV7-6	17	TRBJ2-1	CASSLVPPREYDNEQFF	TGTGCCAGCAGCTTAGTCCCCCCGCGGGAGTACGACAATGAGCAGTTCTTC